One T cell receptor beta chain is described in this entry. There are a few counts of this clonotype. Its antigen is currently not known. Base qualities are not at hand, and no much larger clone is one base apart. This sample was included in a study of T cells after yellow fever vaccination (dated by TCRdb to between 2018 and 2021). Background on the whole study: The SMART-Seq v4 Ultra Low Input RNA kit was used to prepare libraries from fractions with low cell numbers. To track T-cell clones before and after primary and booster YFV17D yellow fever vaccination, bulk TCR alpha and beta repertoires were sequenced longitudinally. Two healthy male donors, one aged 18 to 30 and one aged 30 to 39 years, were included in the cohort. Bulk PBMC replicates and cell subsets were isolated from blood drawn at multiple timepoints before and after both primary and secondary immunization. Overall study outcomes, separate from this receptor: Most clones expanded after primary vaccination were re-detected after the booster (around 96% of CD4 and more than 70% of CD8), suggesting broad memory maintenance. Because the study included only a couple of donors, the extent to which the findings can be generalized is limited. Computational filtering was required because FACS-sorted repertoires could contain abundant contaminating clonotypes from the bulk population. Compared with the primary T-cell response, the secondary T-cell response was faster but weaker, reaching its peak on day 5 rather than on day 15. A small fraction of clonotypes showed up in both the CD4 and CD8 compartments, probably as a result of convergent recombination.

The germline V gene sets CDR1 to LGHNT and CDR2 to FRNRAP. The CDR3 holds 13 amino acids from the cysteine to the phenylalanine. Left in the record is the CDR3 DNA by itself, 39 bases read in frame from the first base. The germline ends are 6 bases apart after V is trimmed by 3 bases and J by 3 bases. The treatment or condition label corresponds to: live attenuated yellow fever vaccine strain. A standard Ficoll-Paque protocol was used to isolate PBMCs from peripheral blood. Dynabeads CD4 and CD8 positive selection kits were used to isolate CD4 and CD8 T-cell fractions. TriZol was used to extract RNA from bulk PBMCs, CD4 and CD8 fractions, and dextramer-positive and dextramer-negative fractions. Sequencing used an Illumina NovaSeq 6000. TCR cDNA was synthesized by 5'RACE template switching, through which a universal primer site and unique molecular identifiers were introduced. Priming of cDNA synthesis was performed from both the TCR alpha and TCR beta constant segments. Libraries were amplified in two PCR steps, with sample barcodes and sequencing adapters added in the second step. Sequencing of libraries was performed on Illumina HiSeq 2500 (2x100 bp) or NovaSeq (2x150 bp). The paper's data handling went like this. MIGEC was used to demultiplex reads and collapse the reads into UMI consensus sequences, and MiXCR was used for V(D)J alignment. Using edgeR on replicate PBMC samples, clonotypes were called vaccine-responding if FDR was below 0.01 and the log2 fold change was above 5 up to day 15. Each bulk clonotype was labeled CD4 or CD8 based on which sequenced repertoire, CD4 or CD8, contained the clonotype at higher abundance. The raw public data were reprocessed by TCRdb itself: fastp quality trimming at Q25, MiXCR clonotype calling, in-frame beta chains only. Each entry is one CDR3 protein sequence, shown with its most common DNA and genes. TCRdb's processing, not the authors' own work, is the source of the V and J calls. The sample contains just over 250,000 distinct CDR3 sequences, about 5.2% of them found a single time. Of the sample, 2.5% to 4% is held by the ten largest clones.

Sequencing used CD4+ T cells sorted from PBMCs, obtained on the day of the yellow fever booster vaccination. The V and J segments used are TRBV12-5 and TRBJ2-1; no D gene is confidently identified. The source is a man aged 18-30 years who received the YFV17D yellow fever vaccine. The base sequence is TGTGCTAGTGGTTTCTACAGCTACAATGAGCAGTTCTTC. Protein translation: CASGFYSYNEQFF.